These T cell receptor beta chains were read from a single sample in a study of monozygotic twins with inflammatory bowel disease. TCRdb reprocessed the 5' RACE reads; each CDR3 protein has one entry and no DNA is given. Recorded for this sample: a few hundred thousand distinct CDR3 sequences. Sequencing was carried out using blood. These receptors were obtained from a human donor with ulcerative colitis or Crohn's disease, or a healthy co-twin of an affected twin (not recorded which). CDR3s include the opening cysteine and the closing phenylalanine or tryptophan.

J: TRBJ1-1; V: TRBV5-1; CDR3: CASSLSGGRTEAFF
J: TRBJ2-5; V: TRBV5-1; CDR3: CASSPSGGKETQYF
J: TRBJ1-6; V: TRBV19; CDR3: CASSIGRISRYSPLHF
J: TRBJ2-3; V: TRBV5-1; CDR3: CTSSLGGTTTDTQYF
J: TRBJ2-5; V: TRBV28; CDR3: CASSFEGYYQETQYF
J: TRBJ1-4; V: TRBV27; CDR3: CASRERATNEKLFF
J: TRBJ2-7; V: TRBV5-4; CDR3: CASSLLWDRNYEQYF
J: TRBJ1-2; V: TRBV19; CDR3: CASSPTVYGYTF
J: TRBJ1-2; V: TRBV19; CDR3: CASRERAVQFYGYTF
J: TRBJ2-7; V: TRBV29-1; CDR3: CSVLGQDYEQYF
J: TRBJ1-6; V: TRBV15; CDR3: CATSRVVGRLGSPLHF
J: TRBJ1-6; V: TRBV5-5; CDR3: CASSLKDGLNSPLHF
J: TRBJ2-1; V: TRBV20-1; CDR3: CSARASGRTDNEQFF
J: TRBJ1-1; V: TRBV3-1; CDR3: CASSPQGQPNTEAFF
J: TRBJ1-4; V: TRBV14; CDR3: CASSQQGEWEKLFF
J: TRBJ2-1; V: TRBV27; CDR3: CASSWTGGAYNEQFF
J: TRBJ1-2; V: TRBV7-9; CDR3: CASSPLVVGYGDDGYTF
J: TRBJ1-1; V: TRBV6-1; CDR3: CASRPPQGGLMNTEAFF
J: TRBJ2-5; V: TRBV19; CDR3: CASSTGRESLQETQYF
J: TRBJ2-5; V: TRBV12-3/TRBV12-4; CDR3: CASSFSGGVETQYF
J: TRBJ2-1; V: TRBV14; CDR3: CASSQDQTWRSGDEQFF